This T cell receptor (beta chain) was recovered during a study of blood T cells in healthy people across ages. The CDR3 is 16 amino acids. Germline lookup yields CDR1 ENHRY and CDR2 SYGVKD. The junction had 10 bases not matched to a gene; V was cut back by 2 bases and J by 6 bases. This clonotype came up a few times. Its specificity is not known. Peripheral blood from each donor was collected in a volume of 9.5 to 10 milliliters. General study results and limits: CMV infection status of these donors was not known. It was held that diversity estimates obtained from one million T cells represented underestimates.

A sample-barcoded 5' primer and a J-beta primer mix were used in a second PCR of roughly 6 to 11 cycles. Each CDR3 protein gets one entry after TCRdb re-called the 5' RACE reads with MiXCR. The sample yields 580,000 or so distinct CDR3 sequences, roughly 48% seen once. The V gene is TRBV10-3, the J gene TRBJ2-3; 8 bases fit TRBD1. Sequencing was performed on blood. The sequence came from a man older than 75 in good health. This CDR3 is CAISEQGQGAGDTQYF. The CDR3 DNA is TGTGCCATCAGTGAGCAGGGCCAGGGGGCAGGGGATACGCAGTATTTT.